The present T cell receptor (beta chain) was sequenced within a study of patients and donors after allogeneic stem cell transplantation. One entry per CDR3 protein results from TCRdb running MiXCR on the RT-PCR reads. The sample has tens of thousands of distinct CDR3 sequences, around 5% seen once. V was clipped by 6 bases and J by 9 bases, with 5 bases between them. This CDR3 is 9 amino acids long. Germline CDR1 MGHDK, CDR2 SYGVNS. This clonotype was seen repeatedly, ten times or more. This rearrangement joins TRBV25-1 to TRBJ1-2; D gene ambiguous. The sequence was obtained from a human donor who was either an allogeneic HSCT recipient or a stem cell or donor lymphocyte infusion donor (not recorded which). It is not recorded whose cells these are; they may come from a transplant donor. Sequencing input: blood, either unsorted or a sorted T cell fraction (not recorded which). This chain's CDR3 is CASRPSYTF. CDR3 coding DNA: TGTGCCAGCAGACCTAGCTACACCTTC.